The next 10 T cell receptor beta chains were all read from a single sample in a study of shared clonotypes between healthy human individuals. This table comes from immunoSEQ multiplex PCR, and its TCRdb copy is limited to in-frame clones, with some not included. In the table there are roughly 570,000 clones, roughly 98% of which are singletons. Naive CD8 cells comprised CD45RO-negative, CCR7-positively selected cells, excluding terminally differentiated effector memory CD45RA+ cells. The specimen sequenced was naive CD8+ T cells sorted from blood. Receptors originate from a young man in good health.

V and J are TRBV7-8 and TRBJ2-5, with a possible D match to TRBD2 (5 bases). V was pared by 7 bases and J by 5 bases, with 17 bases between. Germline CDR1 is SGHVS and CDR2 is FQNEAQ. CDR3 length equals 14 residues. This CDR3 is CASIRRRGGETQYF. The CDR3 coding sequence is TGTGCCAGCATCCGGAGGCGCGGAGGCGAGACCCAGTACTTC.

The gene calls are TRBV11-2 and TRBJ2-3; D unclear. Between the trimmed V and J ends, which lost 7 bases and 3 bases, there was a span of 8 bases. CDR1 SGHAT and CDR2 FQNNGV come from the germline V gene. The CDR3 extends over 12 amino acids. In DNA, the CDR3 is TGTGCCAGCACTTCCGGGACAGATACGCAGTATTTT. Amino acid sequence: CASTSGTDTQYF.

The chain recombines TRBV9 with TRBJ2-1; 12 bases agree with TRBD1. Per germline, CDR1 SGDLS and CDR2 YYNGEE. After removal of 3 bases from V and 8 bases from J, the junction contained 9 bases not matched to a gene. This CDR3 has 16 amino acids. CDR3 region: CASSARDRGRGDEQFF. CDR3 sequence (DNA): TGTGCCAGCAGCGCCAGGGACAGGGGGCGCGGGGATGAGCAGTTCTTC.

This clone was recorded once. This chain uses TRBV5-1 with TRBJ2-1, with D maybe TRBD2 (5 bases). The CDR3 extends over 20 amino acids. Germline V gene data show CDR1 as SGHRS and CDR2 as YFSETQ. The ends were cut back, 1 base at V and 14 bases at J, with 37 bases in the middle. CDR3 nucleotide sequence: TGCGCCAGCAGCTTGTCAAAAGCGGAACCTGTTACTACAATGAGCAGTTCAAAGTTCTTC. This gives the protein CASSLSKAEPVTTMSSSKFF.

In this sample, this clone turned up once. CDR3 residues: CSVGGIITTEAFF. The CDR3 DNA reads as TGCAGCGTTGGTGGCATTATAACCACTGAAGCTTTCTTT. This rearrangement joins TRBV29-1 to TRBJ1-1; D remains ambiguous. CDR1 and CDR2 from the germline V gene are SQVTM and ANQGSEA. V lost 4 bases and J lost 4, with 13 bases in between. This CDR3 is 13 amino acids long.

In nucleotides, the CDR3 is TGTGCCAGCAGCTACAGGGTCGACAATGAGCAGTTCTTC. Residues: CASSYRVDNEQFF. J is TRBJ2-1 and V is TRBV7-6, with D possibly being TRBD1 (6 bases). The germline gives CDR1 SGHVS, CDR2 FNYEAQ. V was pared by 4 bases and J by 5 bases, with 9 bases between. This CDR3 is 13 amino acids long.

This sequence joins TRBV15 and TRBJ2-1; 7 bases agree with TRBD1. Germline V gene sequence: CDR1 LNHNV, CDR2 YYDKDF (reference sequence). The CDR3 loop spans 12 amino acids. The trim removed 3 bases at V and 8 bases at J, leaving 1 base unmatched. This CDR3 reads CATSSTGDEQFF. CDR3 coding DNA: TGTGCCACCAGCAGTACAGGGGATGAGCAGTTCTTC.

This clone was seen just once. The chain is built from TRBV13 and TRBJ2-5; maybe TRBD1 (5 bases). The V end was cut by 0 bases, the J end by 3 bases, with 8 bases between. The CDR3 has 14 residues. Germline V gene sequence: CDR1 PRHDT, CDR2 FYEKMQ (reference sequence). The CDR3 region is CASSLGTAEETQYF. The CDR3, as DNA: TGTGCCAGCAGCTTAGGGACAGCTGAAGAGACCCAGTACTTC.

In DNA, the CDR3 is TGTGCCAGCAGTTTATCGAGGACTAGCGGCGAGCAGTACTTC. Amino acid sequence: CASSLSRTSGEQYF. This chain links TRBV27 with TRBJ2-7, with 10 nucleotides matching TRBD2. This CDR3 has 14 amino acids. Germline V lookup: CDR1 MNHEY, CDR2 SMNVEV (reference sequence). The V segment lost 0 bases and the J segment 6 bases; nucleotides outside the gene matches: 2.

The chain links TRBV7-3 to TRBJ2-2, with D tentatively TRBD2 (5 bases). Between the trimmed V and J ends, which lost 5 bases and 0 bases, there was a span of 10 bases. This CDR3 comprises 15 residues. CDR1 and CDR2 (germline): SGHTA, FQGTGA. The chain's CDR3 is CASSPRRANTGELFF. CDR3 DNA sequence: TGTGCCAGCAGCCCCCGGCGGGCGAACACCGGGGAGCTGTTTTTT.